This T cell receptor beta chain was identified in a study of blood T cell repertoires in COVID-19. V was clipped by 3 bases and J by 2 bases, with 17 bases between them. This CDR3 region has 18 residues. Germline CDR1 MNHNS, CDR2 SASEGT. Here immunoSEQ multiplex PCR was the method, and the copy in TCRdb shows in-frame clones only, minus some. This sample yields 150,000 to 200,000 clones, of which 80% to 90% are seen a single time; approximately 7.7% belongs to the top ten. The V and J genes are TRBV6-1 and TRBJ2-6; the D gene is possibly TRBD2 (7 bases). The sequence came from a man in his forties or fifties who had recovered from COVID-19. Sequences were obtained from peripheral blood. CDR3 region: CASSEFGGQGAGANVLTF. CDR3 bases: TGTGCCAGCAGTGAGTTCGGGGGGCAAGGGGCTGGGGCCAACGTCCTGACTTTC.